This TCR beta chain was recorded in a study of T-cell memory formation after mild COVID-19. Study information: Among the donors, TCR clusters were largely specific to each donor.

TCRdb redid the calling of the 5' RACE reads with MiXCR, one entry per CDR3 protein. The sample lists tens of thousands of distinct CDR3 sequences; about 14% were seen once. Sequencing was performed on PBMCs or a T cell subset sorted from them (not recorded which). The receptor was derived from an adult woman who had mild COVID-19 (a few samples of this study predate the infection). Cell type and time point are not known.

In DNA form, the CDR3 reads TGTGCCAGGAAAGACAGTTCCCAGGGGAGAGAGCAGTACTTC. Translation gives CARKDSSQGREQYF. V gene TRBV19 combines with J gene TRBJ2-7; tentative D call: TRBD1 (6 bases). V was cut by 9 bases and J by 7 bases, with 22 bases left in between. Germline CDR1 and CDR2: LNHDA and SQIVND (reference sequence). CDR3 length: 14 amino acids. The complete variable domain, with remaining parts taken from reference TRBV19 and TRBJ2-7, reads DGGITQSPKYLFRKEGQNVTLSCEQNLNHDAMYWYRQDPGQGLRLIYYSQIVNDFQKGDIAEGYSVSREKKESFPLTVTSAQKNPTAFYLCARKDSSQGREQYFGPGTRLTVT.